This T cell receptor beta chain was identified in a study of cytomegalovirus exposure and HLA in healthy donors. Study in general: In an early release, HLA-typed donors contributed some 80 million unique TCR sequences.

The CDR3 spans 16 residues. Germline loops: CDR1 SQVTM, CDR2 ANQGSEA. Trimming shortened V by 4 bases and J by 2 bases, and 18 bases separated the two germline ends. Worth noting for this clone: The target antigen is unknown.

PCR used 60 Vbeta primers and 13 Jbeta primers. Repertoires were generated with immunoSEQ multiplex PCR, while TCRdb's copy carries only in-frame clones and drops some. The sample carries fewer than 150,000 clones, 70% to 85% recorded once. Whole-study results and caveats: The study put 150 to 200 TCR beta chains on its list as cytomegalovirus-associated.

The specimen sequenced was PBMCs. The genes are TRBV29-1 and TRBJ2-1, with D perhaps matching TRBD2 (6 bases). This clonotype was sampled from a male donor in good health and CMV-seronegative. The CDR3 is CSVVGETGVPYNEQFF. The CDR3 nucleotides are TGCAGCGTTGTAGGGGAAACGGGAGTCCCCTACAATGAGCAGTTCTTC.